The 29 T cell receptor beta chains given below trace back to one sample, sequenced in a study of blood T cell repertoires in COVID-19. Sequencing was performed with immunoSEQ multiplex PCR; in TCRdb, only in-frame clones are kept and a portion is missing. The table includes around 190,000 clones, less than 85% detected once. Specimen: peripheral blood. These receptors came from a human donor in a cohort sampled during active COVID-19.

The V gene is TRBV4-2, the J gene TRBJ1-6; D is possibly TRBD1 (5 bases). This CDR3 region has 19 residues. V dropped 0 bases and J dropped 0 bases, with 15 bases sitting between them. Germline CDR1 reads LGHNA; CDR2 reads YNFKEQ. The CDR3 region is CASSQDFQGGSSYNSPLHF. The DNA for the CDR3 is TGTGCCAGCAGCCAAGATTTTCAGGGCGGTTCCTCCTATAATTCACCCCTCCACTTT.

The CDR3 reads CASSLDRGMVNTEAFF. CDR3 bases: TGTGCCAGCAGCCTAGACAGGGGAATGGTGAACACTGAAGCTTTCTTT. V and J are TRBV5-6 and TRBJ1-1; 8 nucleotides align to TRBD1. V dropped 4 bases and J dropped 0; count of bases not matched to a gene: 8. CDR1 and CDR2 (germline): SGHDT, YYEEEE. This CDR3 region has 16 residues.

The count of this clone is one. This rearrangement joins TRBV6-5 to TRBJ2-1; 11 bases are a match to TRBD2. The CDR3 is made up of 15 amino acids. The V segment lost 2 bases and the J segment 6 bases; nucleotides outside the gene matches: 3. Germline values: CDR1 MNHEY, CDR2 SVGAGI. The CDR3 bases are TGTGCCAGCAGTTACGGCGGGACTAGCGGCAATGAGCAGTTCTTC. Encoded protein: CASSYGGTSGNEQFF.

CDR3 sequence (DNA): TGTGCCAGCCTAGAAACGACAGGGCCCTACGAGCAGTACTTC. This sequence encodes CASLETTGPYEQYF. This sequence joins TRBV7-9 and TRBJ2-7, with TRBD1 matching 7 bases. V shed 8 bases, J shed 2 bases, and the junction held 9 bases outside the gene matches. Germline V gene lookup returns CDR1 SEHNR and CDR2 FQNEAQ (reference sequence). This CDR3 is 14 amino acids long.

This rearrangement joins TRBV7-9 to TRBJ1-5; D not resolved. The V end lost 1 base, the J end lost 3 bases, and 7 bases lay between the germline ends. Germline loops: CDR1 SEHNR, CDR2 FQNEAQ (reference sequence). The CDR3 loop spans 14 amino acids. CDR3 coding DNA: TGTGCCAGCAGCTTAGTCGGTCCCAATCAGCCCCAGCATTTT. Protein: CASSLVGPNQPQHF.

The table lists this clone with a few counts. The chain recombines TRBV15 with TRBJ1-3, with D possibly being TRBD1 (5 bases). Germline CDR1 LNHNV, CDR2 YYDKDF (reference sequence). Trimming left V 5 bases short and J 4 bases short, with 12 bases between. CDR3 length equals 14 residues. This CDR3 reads CATSGGTRGNTIYF. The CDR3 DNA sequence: TGTGCCACCAGCGGCGGGACCAGAGGAAACACCATATATTTT.

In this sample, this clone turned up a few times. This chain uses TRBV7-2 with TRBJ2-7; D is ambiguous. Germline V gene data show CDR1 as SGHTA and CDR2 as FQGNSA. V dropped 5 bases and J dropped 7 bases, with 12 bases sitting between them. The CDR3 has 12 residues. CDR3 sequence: CASSAFPGEQYF. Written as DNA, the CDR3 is TGTGCCAGCAGCGCCTTCCCCGGGGAGCAGTACTTC.

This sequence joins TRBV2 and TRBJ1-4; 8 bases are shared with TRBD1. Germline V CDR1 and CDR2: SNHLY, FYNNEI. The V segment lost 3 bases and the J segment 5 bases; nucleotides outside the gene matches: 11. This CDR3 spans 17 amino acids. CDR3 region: CASSDPGQAGINEKLFF. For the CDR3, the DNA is TGTGCCAGCAGTGACCCGGGACAGGCGGGGATCAATGAAAAACTGTTTTTT.

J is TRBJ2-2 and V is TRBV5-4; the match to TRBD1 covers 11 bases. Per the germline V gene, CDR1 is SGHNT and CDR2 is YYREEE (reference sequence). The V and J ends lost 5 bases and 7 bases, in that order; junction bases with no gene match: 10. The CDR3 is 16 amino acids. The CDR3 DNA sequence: TGTGCCAGCAGGCCGGGGACAGGGGGATTTGTCGGGGAGCTGTTTTTT. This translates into CASRPGTGGFVGELFF.

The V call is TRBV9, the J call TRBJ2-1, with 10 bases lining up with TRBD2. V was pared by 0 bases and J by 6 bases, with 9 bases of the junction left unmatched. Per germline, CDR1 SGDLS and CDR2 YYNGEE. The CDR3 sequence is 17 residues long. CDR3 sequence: CASSVVAKRGGLNEQFF. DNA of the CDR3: TGTGCCAGCAGCGTAGTAGCGAAGCGGGGGGGTCTCAATGAGCAGTTCTTC.

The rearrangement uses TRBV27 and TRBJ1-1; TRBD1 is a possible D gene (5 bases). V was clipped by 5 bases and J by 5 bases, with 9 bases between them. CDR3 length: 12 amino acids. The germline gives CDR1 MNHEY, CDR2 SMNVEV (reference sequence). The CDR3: CASSRGLTEAFF. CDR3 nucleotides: TGTGCCAGCAGTAGGGGTTTGACTGAAGCTTTCTTT.

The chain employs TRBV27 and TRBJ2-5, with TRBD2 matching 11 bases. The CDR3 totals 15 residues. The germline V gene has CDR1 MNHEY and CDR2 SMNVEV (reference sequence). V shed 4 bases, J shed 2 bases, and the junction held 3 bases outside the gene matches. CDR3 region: CASSWASGGQETQYF. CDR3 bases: TGTGCCAGCAGTTGGGCTAGCGGGGGGCAAGAGACCCAGTACTTC.

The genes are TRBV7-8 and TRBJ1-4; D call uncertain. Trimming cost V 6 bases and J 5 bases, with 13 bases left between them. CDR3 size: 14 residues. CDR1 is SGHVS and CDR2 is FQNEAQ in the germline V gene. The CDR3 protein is CASSQLVQNEKLFF. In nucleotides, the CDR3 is TGTGCCAGCAGTCAACTGGTACAGAATGAAAAACTGTTTTTT. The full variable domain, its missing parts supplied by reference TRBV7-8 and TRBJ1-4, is GAGVSQSPRYKVAKRGQDVALRCDPISGHVSLFWYQQALGQGPEFLTYFQNEAQLDKSGLPSDRFFAERPEGSVSTLKIQRTQQEDSAVYLCASSQLVQNEKLFFGSGTQLSVL.

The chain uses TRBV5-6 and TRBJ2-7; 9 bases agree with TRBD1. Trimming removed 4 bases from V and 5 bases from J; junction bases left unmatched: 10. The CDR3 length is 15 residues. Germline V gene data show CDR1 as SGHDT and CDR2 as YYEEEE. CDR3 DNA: TGTGCCAGCAGCGGTACAGGGGGCTACAGTAACGAGCAGTACTTC. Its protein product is CASSGTGGYSNEQYF.

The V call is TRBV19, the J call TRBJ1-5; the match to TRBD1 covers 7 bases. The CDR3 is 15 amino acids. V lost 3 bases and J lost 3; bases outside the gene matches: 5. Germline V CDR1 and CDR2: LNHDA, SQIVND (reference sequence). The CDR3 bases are TGTGCCAGTAGTATCGGACAGGTCCTCAATCAGCCCCAGCATTTT. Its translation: CASSIGQVLNQPQHF.

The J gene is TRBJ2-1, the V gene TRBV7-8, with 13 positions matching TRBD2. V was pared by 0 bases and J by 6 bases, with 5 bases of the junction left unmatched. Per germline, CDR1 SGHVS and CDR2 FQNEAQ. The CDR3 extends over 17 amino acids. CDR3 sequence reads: CASSLARLAGGSNEQFF. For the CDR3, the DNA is TGTGCCAGCAGCTTAGCGCGACTAGCGGGGGGAAGCAATGAGCAGTTCTTC.

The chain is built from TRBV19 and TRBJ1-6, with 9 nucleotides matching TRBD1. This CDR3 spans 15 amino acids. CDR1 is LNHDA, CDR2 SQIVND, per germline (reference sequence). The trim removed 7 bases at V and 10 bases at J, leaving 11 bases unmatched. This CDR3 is CASTETHRGLSPLHF. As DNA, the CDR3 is TGTGCCAGTACCGAGACCCACAGGGGGCTCTCACCCCTCCACTTT. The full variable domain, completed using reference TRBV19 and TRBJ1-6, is DGGITQSPKYLFRKEGQNVTLSCEQNLNHDAMYWYRQDPGQGLRLIYYSQIVNDFQKGDIAEGYSVSREKKESFPLTVTSAQKNPTAFYLCASTETHRGLSPLHFGNGTRLTVT.

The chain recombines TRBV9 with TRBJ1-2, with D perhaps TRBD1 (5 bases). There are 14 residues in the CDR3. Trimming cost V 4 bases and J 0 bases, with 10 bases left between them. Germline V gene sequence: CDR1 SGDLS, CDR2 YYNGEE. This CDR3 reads CASSPRVSNYGYTF. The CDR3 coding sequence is TGTGCCAGCAGCCCCAGGGTTTCTAACTATGGCTACACCTTC.

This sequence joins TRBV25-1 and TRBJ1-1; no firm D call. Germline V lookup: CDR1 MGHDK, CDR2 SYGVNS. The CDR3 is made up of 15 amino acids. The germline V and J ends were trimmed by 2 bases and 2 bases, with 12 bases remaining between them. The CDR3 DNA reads TGTGCCAGCAGTGAACCCCTGGGAGTAAACACTGAAGCTTTCTTT. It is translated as CASSEPLGVNTEAFF.

CDR3 protein: CASRSGEMNTEAFF. The CDR3 nucleotides are TGTGCCAGCAGAAGTGGGGAGATGAACACTGAAGCTTTCTTT. The rearrangement uses TRBV2 and TRBJ1-1; no clear D gene. Germline assignment: CDR1 SNHLY and CDR2 FYNNEI. Trimming cost V 6 bases and J 0 bases, with 11 bases left between them. The CDR3 is 14 residues long.

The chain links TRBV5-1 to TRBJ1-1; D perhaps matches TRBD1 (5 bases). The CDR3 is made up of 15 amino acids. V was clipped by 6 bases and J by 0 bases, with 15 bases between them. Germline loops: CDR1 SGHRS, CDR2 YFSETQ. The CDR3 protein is CASTVGTPMNTEAFF. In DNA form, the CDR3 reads TGCGCCAGCACCGTCGGGACTCCCATGAACACTGAAGCTTTCTTT.

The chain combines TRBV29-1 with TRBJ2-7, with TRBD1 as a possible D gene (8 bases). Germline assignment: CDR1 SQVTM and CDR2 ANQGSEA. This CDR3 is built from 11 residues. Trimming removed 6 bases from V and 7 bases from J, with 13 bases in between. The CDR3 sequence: CSVHRGGEQYF. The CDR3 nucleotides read TGCAGCGTACACAGGGGGGGGGAGCAGTACTTC.

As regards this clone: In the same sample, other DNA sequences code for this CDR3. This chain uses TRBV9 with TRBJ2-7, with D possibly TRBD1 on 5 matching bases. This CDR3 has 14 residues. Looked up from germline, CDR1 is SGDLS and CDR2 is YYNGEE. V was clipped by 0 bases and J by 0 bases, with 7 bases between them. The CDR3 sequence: CASSVGDSSYEQYF. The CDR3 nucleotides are TGTGCCAGCAGCGTAGGAGACAGCTCCTACGAGCAGTACTTC.

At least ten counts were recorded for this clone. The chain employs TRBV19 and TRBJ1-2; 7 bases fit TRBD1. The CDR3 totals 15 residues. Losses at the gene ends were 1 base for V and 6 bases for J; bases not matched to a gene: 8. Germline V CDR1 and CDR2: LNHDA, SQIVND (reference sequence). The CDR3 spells CASSIGGGESNGYTF. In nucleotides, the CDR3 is TGTGCCAGTAGTATAGGAGGGGGCGAATCTAATGGCTACACCTTC.

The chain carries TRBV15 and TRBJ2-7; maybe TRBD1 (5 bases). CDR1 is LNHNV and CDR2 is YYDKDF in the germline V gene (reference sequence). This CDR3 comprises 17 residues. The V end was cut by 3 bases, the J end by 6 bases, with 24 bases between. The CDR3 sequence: CATSSLGRAPREGEQYF. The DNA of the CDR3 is TGTGCCACCAGCAGCCTAGGCAGGGCCCCGCGAGAAGGCGAGCAGTACTTC.

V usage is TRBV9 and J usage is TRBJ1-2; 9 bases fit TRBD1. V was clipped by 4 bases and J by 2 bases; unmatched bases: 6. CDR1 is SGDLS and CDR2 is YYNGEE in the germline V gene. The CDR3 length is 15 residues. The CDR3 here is CASSLRQGGNYGYTF. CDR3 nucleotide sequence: TGTGCCAGCAGCCTCAGACAGGGGGGAAACTATGGCTACACCTTC.

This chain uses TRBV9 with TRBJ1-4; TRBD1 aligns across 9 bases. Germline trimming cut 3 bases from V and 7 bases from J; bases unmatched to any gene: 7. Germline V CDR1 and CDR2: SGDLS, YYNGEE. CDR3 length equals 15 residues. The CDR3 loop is CASSATGGFGEKLFF. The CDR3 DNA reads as TGTGCCAGCAGCGCGACAGGGGGTTTTGGTGAAAAACTGTTTTTT. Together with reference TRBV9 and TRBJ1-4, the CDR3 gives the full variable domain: DSGVTQTPKHLITATGQRVTLRCSPRSGDLSVYWYQQSLDQGLQFLIQYYNGEERAKGNILERFSAQQFPDLHSELNLSSLELGDSALYFCASSATGGFGEKLFFGSGTQLSVL.

Here the CDR3 reads CASSEQRFPYNEQFF. Written as DNA, the CDR3 is TGCGCCAGCAGTGAGCAGCGATTTCCCTACAATGAGCAGTTCTTC. J is TRBJ2-1 and V is TRBV10-1; D is ambiguous. CDR1 and CDR2 (germline): WNHNN, SYGVQD (reference sequence). V was cut by 2 bases and J by 2 bases, with 10 bases left in between. The CDR3 covers 15 residues.

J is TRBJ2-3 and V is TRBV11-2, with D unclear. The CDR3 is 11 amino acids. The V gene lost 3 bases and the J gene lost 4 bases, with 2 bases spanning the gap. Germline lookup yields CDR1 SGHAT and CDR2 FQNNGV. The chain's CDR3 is CASSFADTQYF. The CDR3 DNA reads TGTGCCAGCAGCTTCGCAGATACGCAGTATTTT.